This TCR beta chain originates from a study of post-analysis software for immune sequencing data. Broader study findings: With TRBV5-6, TRBV5-1 and TRBV20-1 included, about five TRBV segments were more frequent in patients than in controls.

Unique molecular identifiers tagged the TCR beta cDNA libraries. Via MiXCR, TCRdb re-called the PCR reads, giving one row per CDR3 protein. Among about 570,000 distinct CDR3 sequences, around a third were seen once, and the ten largest hold 4.5% to 7.5%. In the case of this clonotype: The antigen is undetermined.

V was clipped by 8 bases and J by 3 bases, with 17 bases between them. Germline CDR1 and CDR2: SQVTM and ANQGSEA. The CDR3 is 14 residues long. Sample: blood. The chain combines TRBV29-1 with TRBJ2-1, with D tentatively TRBD2 (6 bases). The TCR was taken from a girl aged 2 to 17 with multiple sclerosis. CDR3 sequence (DNA): TGCAGCCAGGGACTCGAAGAGTGCTACAATGAGCAGTTCTTC. This encodes CSQGLEECYNEQFF.